Below are 2 T cell receptor beta chains sequenced from a single sample in a study of cytomegalovirus exposure and HLA in healthy donors (TCRdb year 2017). Library generation was performed with the immunoSEQ multiplex PCR assay. The multiplex PCR relied on a mix of 60 forward primers for TCR Vbeta segments and 13 reverse primers for TCR Jbeta segments. TCRdb retrieved this table from immuneACCESS and kept in-frame rearrangements only. Not all clones are present; in checked studies, unresolved V genes account for under half, and no reason is known for the remainder. Across this sample there are about 93,000 clones, with just over 75% seen only once. In total, the top ten clones hold about 0.53% of the sample. The sequencing input was PBMCs. The receptors derive from a man aged 25-40 years in good health and CMV-seronegative.

This chain links TRBV4-1 with TRBJ1-6; no clear D gene. V lost 1 base and J 4 bases, leaving 11 bases between the germline ends. The CDR3 length is 16 residues. Germline CDR1 MGHRA, CDR2 YSYEKL. The CDR3: CASSQVLSVYNSPLHF. The DNA of the CDR3 is TGCGCCAGCAGCCAAGTTCTAAGCGTATATAATTCACCCCTCCACTTT.

The chain joins TRBV19 to TRBJ2-3; possible D gene TRBD2, 6 bases. Germline-derived CDR1 and CDR2 are LNHDA and SQIVND (reference sequence). The CDR3 sequence is 15 residues long. V was shortened by 4 bases and J by 2 bases, with 13 bases between the two germline ends. CDR3 in amino acids: CASSTAGNPTDTQYF. The CDR3 DNA sequence: TGTGCCAGTAGTACAGCGGGTAATCCCACAGATACGCAGTATTTT.